The 26 T cell receptor beta chains reported below all come from one sample, sequenced in a study of cytomegalovirus exposure and HLA in healthy donors. PCR amplification relied on 60 Vbeta primers (plus 13 Jbeta primers). Some clones are missing from TCRdb's copy, which holds only in-frame ones; the method was immunoSEQ multiplex PCR. The sample lists roughly 150,000 clones, 70% to 85% seen once, with less than 2.5% in the top ten. The sample comprised PBMCs. All receptors derive from a man in his fifties or sixties in good health and CMV-seropositive.

This clone was observed a single time. CDR3 loop: CASSDRDSETYEQYF. The CDR3, as DNA: TGTGCCAGCAGTGACCGGGACAGCGAAACCTACGAGCAGTACTTC. The chain joins TRBV6-1 to TRBJ2-7, with 7 bases aligning to TRBD1. The V gene end was trimmed by 3 bases and the J gene end by 2 bases; junction bases not matched to a gene: 7. Germline V CDR1 and CDR2: MNHNS, SASEGT. The CDR3 consists of 15 residues.

This clone was observed a few times. The genes are TRBV7-2 and TRBJ2-3, with 10 nucleotides matching TRBD1. The V segment lost 0 bases and the J segment 7 bases; nucleotides outside the gene matches: 7. The CDR3 extends over 16 amino acids. Germline CDR1 reads SGHTA; CDR2 reads FQGNSA. The CDR3 spells CASSLAADRGRNTQYF. The CDR3 DNA reads as TGTGCCAGCAGCTTAGCGGCGGACAGGGGGAGGAATACGCAGTATTTT.

This chain connects TRBV10-1 to TRBJ1-2; D is unresolved. Trimming stripped 0 bases from V and 4 bases from J, with 6 bases between. The CDR3 totals 13 residues. Germline CDR1 reads WNHNN; CDR2 reads SYGVQD (reference sequence). The DNA of the CDR3 is TGCGCCAGCAGTGAGTCAGACTTCTATGGCTACACCTTC. Translated: CASSESDFYGYTF.

In DNA form, the CDR3 reads TGTGCCAGCTCCGGACTAGCGGGGGCATCTAGCTCCTACAATGAGCAGTTCTTC. Translation: CASSGLAGASSSYNEQFF. The chain carries TRBV18 and TRBJ2-1; 13 positions agree with TRBD2. The CDR3 extends over 18 amino acids. J lost 0 bases, V lost 6 bases, and 8 bases had no gene match. Per the germline V gene, CDR1 is KGHSH and CDR2 is LQKENI.

V and J are TRBV2 and TRBJ2-7, with 14 bases aligning to TRBD2. Trimming at V came to 6 bases and at J to 6 bases, leaving 13 bases not matched to a gene. The CDR3 contains 17 residues. CDR1 and CDR2 (germline): SNHLY, FYNNEI. This CDR3 reads CASSTTQAGTSGSEQYF. The CDR3 DNA sequence: TGTGCCAGCAGCACAACTCAAGCCGGGACTAGCGGGAGCGAGCAGTACTTC.

This clone was observed a single time. V and J are TRBV7-2 and TRBJ2-5; 9 bases are a match to TRBD1. The J segment lost 5 bases and the V segment lost 5 bases, leaving 15 bases of the junction unmatched. CDR3 length equals 17 residues. Germline V gene lookup returns CDR1 SGHTA and CDR2 FQGNSA. The chain's CDR3 is CASSLYIGGTGRETQYF. The CDR3 coding sequence is TGTGCCAGCAGCCTTTATATTGGCGGGACAGGGCGTGAGACCCAGTACTTC.

This sequence joins TRBV6-5 and TRBJ2-1; TRBD1 might be the D (5 bases). Germline CDR1 is MNHEY and CDR2 is SVGAGI. There are 14 residues in the CDR3. V lost 7 bases and J lost 1, with 11 bases in between. The CDR3 coding sequence is TGTGCCAGCATCTCGCAGGGATCCTACAATGAGCAGTTCTTC. It is translated as CASISQGSYNEQFF.

V gene TRBV27 combines with J gene TRBJ1-5, with TRBD1 identical over 9 bases. The J segment lost 5 bases and the V segment lost 0 bases, leaving 8 bases of the junction unmatched. CDR3 length: 17 amino acids. The germline CDR1 and CDR2 sequences are MNHEY and SMNVEV (reference sequence). The CDR3 sequence: CASSLSVDRGPDQPQHF. The CDR3, as DNA: TGTGCCAGCAGTTTATCGGTGGACAGGGGCCCCGATCAGCCCCAGCATTTT.

The V call is TRBV4-3, the J call TRBJ1-6; TRBD1 matches at 8 bases. There are 18 residues in the CDR3. Germline-derived CDR1 and CDR2 are LGHNA and YSLEER. Trimming took 5 bases from V and 7 from J; bases not matched to a gene: 16. As DNA, the CDR3 is TGCGCCAGCAGCGTACGACCGGGGGACAGGTGGATGAATTCACCCCTCCACTTT. Protein: CASSVRPGDRWMNSPLHF.

The chain links TRBV7-8 to TRBJ2-5; 8 bases agree with TRBD2. The germline V gene encodes CDR1 SGHVS and CDR2 FQNEAQ. The CDR3 has 14 residues. The J segment lost 3 bases and the V segment lost 1 base, leaving 1 base of the junction unmatched. The CDR3 protein is CASSLVGLEETQYF. CDR3 nucleotide sequence: TGTGCCAGCAGCTTAGTGGGACTAGAAGAGACCCAGTACTTC.

This clone was picked up one time. The chain couples TRBV9 to TRBJ2-1; D unclear. CDR3 length: 11 amino acids. Germline loops: CDR1 SGDLS, CDR2 YYNGEE. V lost 4 bases, J lost 7 bases, and 6 bases lay in between. The CDR3 nucleotides read TGTGCCAGCAGCACGGTAAATGAGCAGTTCTTC. This encodes CASSTVNEQFF. Variable domain in full (rest from reference TRBV9 and TRBJ2-1): DSGVTQTPKHLITATGQRVTLRCSPRSGDLSVYWYQQSLDQGLQFLIQYYNGEERAKGNILERFSAQQFPDLHSELNLSSLELGDSALYFCASSTVNEQFFGPGTRLTVL.

The genes are TRBV7-2 and TRBJ1-4, with D maybe TRBD1 (6 bases). CDR3 size: 14 residues. V lost 5 bases and J lost 4, with 11 bases in between. Germline V lookup: CDR1 SGHTA, CDR2 FQGNSA. CDR3: CASSPDRFNEKLFF. As DNA, the CDR3 is TGTGCCAGCAGCCCGGACAGATTTAATGAAAAACTGTTTTTT.

The chain is built from TRBV5-1 and TRBJ2-1, with a tentative D call TRBD2 (5 bases). Germline assignment: CDR1 SGHRS and CDR2 YFSETQ. This CDR3 spans 15 amino acids. V was clipped by 1 base and J by 1 base, with 9 bases between them. CDR3 nucleotides: TGCGCCAGCAGCTTGTCCCTAGCTTCCTACAATGAGCAGTTCTTC. It encodes CASSLSLASYNEQFF.

The gene calls are TRBV11-2 and TRBJ2-1; 14 bases align to TRBD2. V lost 3 bases and J lost 9; bases outside the gene matches: 16. The germline CDR1 and CDR2 sequences are SGHAT and FQNNGV. The CDR3 consists of 19 residues. The CDR3 is CASSFPFGLAGGGGSEQFF. The CDR3 bases are TGTGCCAGCAGCTTTCCGTTCGGACTAGCGGGGGGAGGCGGAAGTGAGCAGTTCTTC.

This clone appeared a few times. V and J are TRBV6-5 and TRBJ1-1; 12 bases line up with TRBD1. The CDR3 loop spans 14 amino acids. V dropped 8 bases and J dropped 6; count of bases not matched to a gene: 7. The germline V gene encodes CDR1 MNHEY and CDR2 SVGAGI. CDR3 nucleotide sequence: TGTGCCAGCGGTGGGGACAGGGGGCTTTCTGAAGCTTTCTTT. Its protein is CASGGDRGLSEAFF.

The chain combines TRBV27 with TRBJ1-6; 9 bases match TRBD1. The CDR3 spans 17 residues. Unmatched junction bases numbered 3, after V lost 3 bases and J lost 0 bases. Germline CDR1 MNHEY, CDR2 SMNVEV (reference sequence). The CDR3 nucleotides read TGTGCCAGCAGTTTGGGACAGGGCCTCTCCTATAATTCACCCCTCCACTTT. Encoded protein: CASSLGQGLSYNSPLHF.

The V gene is TRBV19, the J gene TRBJ1-5; TRBD1 might be the D (6 bases). The CDR3 length is 12 residues. In germline, CDR1 is LNHDA, CDR2 SQIVND (reference sequence). Trimming stripped 6 bases from V and 6 bases from J, with 9 bases between. CDR3 protein: CASSTGSQPQHF. The DNA of the CDR3 is TGTGCCAGTAGCACAGGGAGTCAGCCCCAGCATTTT.

This clone was seen only a few times. The rearrangement uses TRBV5-5 and TRBJ1-2; 7 positions match TRBD1. Unmatched junction bases numbered 2, after V lost 4 bases and J lost 2 bases. Germline V gives CDR1 SGHKS, CDR2 YYEKEE (reference sequence). The CDR3 has 13 residues. CDR3 in DNA: TGTGCCAGCAGCCCAGGGGGAAACTATGGCTACACCTTC. Translation gives CASSPGGNYGYTF.

The V and J genes are TRBV11-1 and TRBJ2-2; 11 positions match TRBD1. The CDR3 spans 17 residues. Germline CDR1 reads SGHAT; CDR2 reads FQDESV (reference sequence). With 1 base clipped from V and 5 bases from J, the junction kept 6 bases outside the gene matches. This CDR3 reads CASSLEGGQGATGELFF. For the CDR3, the DNA is TGTGCCAGCAGCTTAGAAGGAGGACAGGGGGCGACCGGGGAGCTGTTTTTT. Filled out from reference TRBV11-1 and TRBJ2-2, the complete variable domain reads EAEVAQSPRYKITEKSQAVAFWCDPISGHATLYWYRQILGQGPELLVQFQDESVVDDSQLPKDRFSAERLKGVDSTLKIQPAELGDSAMYLCASSLEGGQGATGELFFGEGSRLTVL.

V and J are TRBV4-3 and TRBJ2-7; 7 bases line up with TRBD1. Germline V gene lookup returns CDR1 LGHNA and CDR2 YSLEER. The CDR3 is 15 residues long. Trimming at V came to 0 bases and at J to 6 bases, leaving 8 bases not matched to a gene. CDR3 in DNA: TGCGCCAGCAGCCAAGAGGCAGGGGGTTCGCTCGAGCAGTACTTC. This gives the protein CASSQEAGGSLEQYF.

This sequence joins TRBV14 and TRBJ2-7; 10 bases map to TRBD2. CDR3 length: 16 residues. Germline CDR1 and CDR2: SGHDN and FVKESK. J gave up 2 bases and V 0 bases, and 4 bases lay outside the gene matches. The CDR3 bases are TGTGCCAGCAGCCAAGAGACAAGCGGGGGGGCCTACGAGCAGTACTTC. Encoded protein: CASSQETSGGAYEQYF.

This clone was seen only a few times. V is TRBV5-4 and J is TRBJ2-1, with 11 positions matching TRBD2. The CDR3 covers 15 residues. CDR1 SGHNT and CDR2 YYREEE come from the germline V gene (reference sequence). The V gene end was trimmed by 2 bases and the J gene end by 5 bases; junction bases not matched to a gene: 3. DNA for the CDR3: TGTGCCAGCAGCTTTACTAGCGGGGGACACAATGAGCAGTTCTTC. This encodes CASSFTSGGHNEQFF.

The chain links TRBV12-5 to TRBJ1-6, with D unresolved. V was clipped by 7 bases and J by 8 bases, with 21 bases between them. The CDR3 contains 16 residues. Germline-derived CDR1 and CDR2 are LGHNT and FRNRAP. CDR3 protein: CASAKEIHPTDSPLHF. The DNA for the CDR3 is TGTGCTAGTGCAAAGGAGATACATCCGACTGATTCACCCCTCCACTTT.

V gene TRBV9 combines with J gene TRBJ2-5; D is possibly TRBD1 (5 bases). The germline V and J ends were trimmed by 3 bases and 4 bases, with 7 bases remaining between them. The CDR3 runs to 12 residues. CDR1 and CDR2 from the germline V gene are SGDLS and YYNGEE. The CDR3 region is CASSAGRETQYF. As DNA, the CDR3 is TGTGCCAGCAGCGCAGGGCGAGAGACCCAGTACTTC.

The genes are TRBV18 and TRBJ2-2; tentatively, D is TRBD2 (5 bases). Trimming pared 6 bases from V and 0 bases from J, leaving 20 bases between. This CDR3 is 18 amino acids long. Germline loops: CDR1 KGHSH, CDR2 LQKENI. Written as DNA, the CDR3 is TGTGCCAGCTCTCGTCTAAGTCCAGCGGACCCGAACACCGGGGAGCTGTTTTTT. It specifies CASSRLSPADPNTGELFF. The complete variable domain, with remaining parts taken from reference TRBV18 and TRBJ2-2, reads NAGVMQNPRHLVRRRGQEARLRCSPMKGHSHVYWYRQLPEEGLKFMVYLQKENIIDESGMPKERFSAEFPKEGPSILRIQQVVRGDSAAYFCASSRLSPADPNTGELFFGEGSRLTVL.

This clone has only a few counts. This chain uses TRBV7-2 with TRBJ2-3, with D possibly being TRBD2 (6 bases). CDR3 length equals 16 residues. CDR1 is SGHTA and CDR2 is FQGNSA in the germline V gene. The V end was cut by 2 bases, the J end by 5 bases, with 17 bases between. The CDR3 loop reads CASSLRPSAGLDTQYF. The DNA for the CDR3 is TGTGCCAGCAGCTTACGGCCTAGCGCTGGTTTAGATACGCAGTATTTT.